This T cell receptor (beta chain) appears in the sequencing data of a study of tumor T cells in aggressive B-cell lymphoma. Profiled with immunoSEQ multiplex PCR; TCRdb holds only in-frame clones, not every one. There are 700 to 950 clones in the sample; 88% occur only once, and around 9% lies in the top ten. The trim removed 0 bases at V and 1 base at J, leaving 4 bases unmatched. Looked up from germline, CDR1 is SGHTA and CDR2 is FQGTGA. The CDR3 spans 16 residues. What was sequenced was tumor tissue. The J gene is TRBJ2-3, the V gene TRBV7-3, with 7 bases lining up with TRBD1. The sequence was obtained from an adult with diffuse large B cell lymphoma. In nucleotides, the CDR3 is TGTGCCAGCAGCTTAACGGGGGACAGCCGCACAGATACGCAGTATTTT. Residues: CASSLTGDSRTDTQYF.